This is a list of T cell receptor beta chains from one sample in a study of cytomegalovirus exposure and HLA in healthy donors. Assay used: immunoSEQ multiplex PCR; TCRdb lists only in-frame clones, some missing. In the table there are roughly 120,000 clones, around 77% of which are singletons. Sequenced: PBMCs. These receptors all come from a woman in her thirties in good health and CMV-seropositive. Each CDR3 is given with its conserved first and last residue. The order of the fields is V gene, J gene, clone size, D gene, CDR3 DNA, CDR3 protein. D genes are given only for firm matches. Only part of the rows carry a size: once, few, many, or a class if the clone is expanded.

v_call: TRBV30
j_call: TRBJ1-1
clone_size: -
d_call: -
cdr3_nt: TGTGCCTGGAGTGTAGCCGGGAACACTGAAGCTTTCTTT
cdr3_aa: CAWSVAGNTEAFF

v_call: TRBV30
j_call: TRBJ1-3
clone_size: -
d_call: TRBD1
cdr3_nt: TGTGCCTGGAGTCCGGACAGGGTCCCCTCTGGAAACACCATATATTTT
cdr3_aa: CAWSPDRVPSGNTIYF

v_call: TRBV27
j_call: TRBJ1-2
clone_size: -
d_call: -
cdr3_nt: TGTGCCAGCAGTCAGACAGGTACCTATGGCTACACCTTC
cdr3_aa: CASSQTGTYGYTF

v_call: TRBV7-8
j_call: TRBJ2-7
clone_size: -
d_call: TRBD1
cdr3_nt: TGTGCCAGCAGGGGTGCCAGGGGGAGCTACGAGCAGTACTTC
cdr3_aa: CASRGARGSYEQYF

v_call: TRBV27
j_call: TRBJ2-7
clone_size: -
d_call: TRBD2
cdr3_nt: TGTGCCAGCAGTCGGGGGGGTCCCTACGAGCAGTACTTC
cdr3_aa: CASSRGGPYEQYF

v_call: TRBV4-1
j_call: TRBJ1-2
clone_size: few
d_call: -
cdr3_nt: TGCGCCAGCAGCCAGGGGACGGGGGAGCACTATGGCTACACCTTC
cdr3_aa: CASSQGTGEHYGYTF

v_call: TRBV5-1
j_call: TRBJ2-1
clone_size: -
d_call: TRBD2
cdr3_nt: TGCGCCAGCAGCCCAAAAACAATCAATCCTAGCGGGAGAATCAATGAGCAGTTCTTC
cdr3_aa: CASSPKTINPSGRINEQFF

v_call: TRBV5-1
j_call: TRBJ1-1
clone_size: few
d_call: TRBD1
cdr3_nt: TGCGCCAGCAGCTTGGAGGCCAGGGGGCAGTCTGAAGCTTTCTTT
cdr3_aa: CASSLEARGQSEAFF

v_call: TRBV7-8
j_call: TRBJ1-5
clone_size: -
d_call: TRBD1
cdr3_nt: TGTGCCAGCAGCTTAGGGACCCCCCGGACAGGGGATCAGCCCCAGCATTTT
cdr3_aa: CASSLGTPRTGDQPQHF

v_call: TRBV2
j_call: TRBJ1-1
clone_size: -
d_call: -
cdr3_nt: TGTGCCAGCAGAGTTACGCCGGGGGGAGAAGCTTTCTTT
cdr3_aa: CASRVTPGGEAFF

v_call: TRBV5-4
j_call: TRBJ2-1
clone_size: -
d_call: TRBD1
cdr3_nt: TGTGCCAGCAGCACAGGGACAGTTCTGACCTACAATGAGCAGTTCTTC
cdr3_aa: CASSTGTVLTYNEQFF

v_call: TRBV7-2
j_call: TRBJ2-3
clone_size: -
d_call: -
cdr3_nt: TGTGCCAGCAGTGTGCTAGGCGCAGATACGCAGTATTTT
cdr3_aa: CASSVLGADTQYF

v_call: TRBV4-1
j_call: TRBJ2-5
clone_size: -
d_call: -
cdr3_nt: TGCGCCAGCAGCCAGACAGGGAGGCAAGAGACCCAGTACTTC
cdr3_aa: CASSQTGRQETQYF

v_call: TRBV5-8
j_call: TRBJ1-5
clone_size: -
d_call: TRBD1
cdr3_nt: TGTGCCAGCAGCTCGACAGGGAACGGATATTATAGCAATCAGCCCCAGCATTTT
cdr3_aa: CASSSTGNGYYSNQPQHF

v_call: TRBV16
j_call: TRBJ1-2
clone_size: -
d_call: TRBD1
cdr3_nt: TGTGCCAGCAGCCACCTTCAGGGGGAGGATGGCTACACCTTC
cdr3_aa: CASSHLQGEDGYTF

v_call: TRBV30
j_call: TRBJ1-6
clone_size: -
d_call: -
cdr3_nt: TGTGCCTGGAGGAACAGGGCCGGGAATTCACCCCTCCACTTT
cdr3_aa: CAWRNRAGNSPLHF

v_call: TRBV5-1
j_call: TRBJ2-2
clone_size: -
d_call: TRBD1
cdr3_nt: TGCGCCAGCAGCTTCCCGACAGGGAAGGAAACGAACACCGGGGAGCTGTTTTTT
cdr3_aa: CASSFPTGKETNTGELFF

v_call: TRBV7-2
j_call: TRBJ2-7
clone_size: -
d_call: -
cdr3_nt: TGTGCCAGCAGCCCACAAGACTACGTCTCCTACGAGCAGTACTTC
cdr3_aa: CASSPQDYVSYEQYF

v_call: TRBV28
j_call: TRBJ1-5
clone_size: -
d_call: TRBD1
cdr3_nt: TGTGCCAGCAGCTTCTACCTACAGGGGAATCAGCCCCAGCATTTT
cdr3_aa: CASSFYLQGNQPQHF

v_call: TRBV6-6
j_call: TRBJ1-6
clone_size: few
d_call: TRBD1
cdr3_nt: TGTGCCAGCAGTTACACCGAGGCAGGGGGCTCACCCCTCCACTTT
cdr3_aa: CASSYTEAGGSPLHF

v_call: TRBV25-1
j_call: TRBJ1-1
clone_size: few
d_call: TRBD1
cdr3_nt: TGTGCCAGCACCGGGACAGCAAACACTGAAGCTTTCTTT
cdr3_aa: CASTGTANTEAFF

v_call: TRBV13
j_call: TRBJ2-3
clone_size: once
d_call: TRBD2
cdr3_nt: TGTGCCAGCAGCTTAAGTCCCGGGAGGCCGCGGTATTTT
cdr3_aa: CASSLSPGRPRYF

v_call: TRBV19
j_call: TRBJ1-5
clone_size: -
d_call: TRBD1
cdr3_nt: TGTGCCAGCGGGGGGACAGGAGATCAGCCCCAGCATTTT
cdr3_aa: CASGGTGDQPQHF

v_call: TRBV21-1
j_call: TRBJ2-1
clone_size: few
d_call: -
cdr3_nt: TGTGCCAGCAGCCTCCGACCCCTGAGCGGGTGGGGTGGAAATGAGCAGTTCTTC
cdr3_aa: CASSLRPLSGWGGNEQFF

v_call: TRBV7-3
j_call: TRBJ2-1
clone_size: -
d_call: TRBD2
cdr3_nt: TGTGCCAGCAGCCCCACTAGCGGGAGATTGAATGAGCAGTTCTTC
cdr3_aa: CASSPTSGRLNEQFF

v_call: TRBV14
j_call: TRBJ2-1
clone_size: -
d_call: TRBD1
cdr3_nt: TGTGCCAGCAGCCGAATCAGGGGGTATAGCTACAATGAGCAGTTCTTC
cdr3_aa: CASSRIRGYSYNEQFF

v_call: TRBV2
j_call: TRBJ2-3
clone_size: -
d_call: TRBD2
cdr3_nt: TGTGCCAGCAGGGCCGGGACTAGCGCGTACACAGATACGCAGTATTTT
cdr3_aa: CASRAGTSAYTDTQYF

v_call: TRBV11-1
j_call: TRBJ1-1
clone_size: -
d_call: -
cdr3_nt: TGTGCCAGCAGCTTTACAGGGCGGGACACTGAAGCTTTCTTT
cdr3_aa: CASSFTGRDTEAFF

v_call: TRBV5-6
j_call: TRBJ2-7
clone_size: -
d_call: TRBD1
cdr3_nt: TGTGCCAGCAGCTTGGCGTTGACAGGGATCCACGAGCAGTACTTC
cdr3_aa: CASSLALTGIHEQYF

v_call: TRBV19
j_call: TRBJ1-4
clone_size: few
d_call: -
cdr3_nt: TGTGCCAGTAGTATAGCCTGGAGATCCGCTAATGAAAAACTGTTTTTT
cdr3_aa: CASSIAWRSANEKLFF

v_call: TRBV6-5
j_call: TRBJ2-5
clone_size: few
d_call: -
cdr3_nt: TGTGCCAGCAGGGCCCCGGGGGTCAGAGAGACCCAGTACTTC
cdr3_aa: CASRAPGVRETQYF

v_call: TRBV30
j_call: TRBJ2-6
clone_size: few
d_call: -
cdr3_nt: TGTGCCTGGAGTTATACAGGGTCTGGGGCCAACGTCCTGACTTTC
cdr3_aa: CAWSYTGSGANVLTF

v_call: TRBV29-1
j_call: TRBJ1-2
clone_size: few
d_call: -
cdr3_nt: TGCAGCACCCCTTCGGAGGGGATCTATGGCTACACCTTC
cdr3_aa: CSTPSEGIYGYTF

v_call: TRBV9
j_call: TRBJ2-2
clone_size: -
d_call: -
cdr3_nt: TGTGCCAGCAGCTCCAGCCCAGGTAGTTGGACCGGGGAGCTGTTTTTT
cdr3_aa: CASSSSPGSWTGELFF

v_call: TRBV10-3
j_call: TRBJ2-7
clone_size: -
d_call: -
cdr3_nt: TGTGCCATCAAGGACATAGACAGAAGCTCCTACGAGCAGTACTTC
cdr3_aa: CAIKDIDRSSYEQYF

v_call: TRBV14
j_call: TRBJ1-3
clone_size: -
d_call: TRBD1
cdr3_nt: TGTGCCAGCAGCCAAGATACAGGGGGCTCTGGAAACACCATATATTTT
cdr3_aa: CASSQDTGGSGNTIYF

v_call: TRBV19
j_call: TRBJ1-3
clone_size: -
d_call: -
cdr3_nt: TGTGCCAGTATTTCCCTCCTCGGGTCTCGAAGTGGAAACACCATATATTTT
cdr3_aa: CASISLLGSRSGNTIYF

v_call: TRBV9
j_call: TRBJ2-1
clone_size: -
d_call: -
cdr3_nt: TGTGCCAGCAGCGGAGACCATATAGGGGGAAATGAGCAGTTCTTC
cdr3_aa: CASSGDHIGGNEQFF

v_call: TRBV7-6
j_call: TRBJ1-1
clone_size: -
d_call: TRBD1
cdr3_nt: TGTGCCAGCAGCTCTATTCCATATAACAGGGGACCCGATGATGCTGAAGCTTTCTTT
cdr3_aa: CASSSIPYNRGPDDAEAFF

v_call: TRBV29-1
j_call: TRBJ2-4
clone_size: -
d_call: -
cdr3_nt: TGCAGCGTTGAAGATCGTAGGACAGCACTGGCCAAAAACATTCAGTACTTC
cdr3_aa: CSVEDRRTALAKNIQYF

v_call: TRBV30
j_call: TRBJ2-3
clone_size: -
d_call: TRBD2
cdr3_nt: TGTGCCTGGGGACTAGCGGGGGCAGATACGCAGTATTTT
cdr3_aa: CAWGLAGADTQYF

v_call: TRBV18
j_call: TRBJ1-5
clone_size: -
d_call: TRBD1
cdr3_nt: TGTGCCAGCTCACCGGAAACAGGGGGAAATCAGCCCCAGCATTTT
cdr3_aa: CASSPETGGNQPQHF

v_call: TRBV14
j_call: TRBJ1-1
clone_size: -
d_call: TRBD1
cdr3_nt: TGTGCCAGCAGCCCCAAAGCCGGGACAGAAAACACTGAAGCTTTCTTT
cdr3_aa: CASSPKAGTENTEAFF

v_call: TRBV11-2
j_call: TRBJ1-3
clone_size: -
d_call: TRBD1
cdr3_nt: TGTGCCAGCAGCTACGACAGGGGGGAACTTGGCACCATATATTTT
cdr3_aa: CASSYDRGELGTIYF

v_call: TRBV19
j_call: TRBJ2-1
clone_size: -
d_call: TRBD1
cdr3_nt: TGTGCCAGTAGTGGACCGGACAGGGAGTTCTACAATGAGCAATTCTTC
cdr3_aa: CASSGPDREFYNEQFF

v_call: TRBV5-6
j_call: TRBJ1-1
clone_size: -
d_call: -
cdr3_nt: TGTGCCAGCAGCTTGGTAGGCAGAAGGAGCACTGAAGCTTTCTTT
cdr3_aa: CASSLVGRRSTEAFF

v_call: TRBV5-1
j_call: TRBJ2-7
clone_size: -
d_call: -
cdr3_nt: TGCGCCAGCAGCTTCGGCTACGAGCAGTACTTC
cdr3_aa: CASSFGYEQYF

v_call: TRBV5-8
j_call: TRBJ2-3
clone_size: -
d_call: TRBD1
cdr3_nt: TGTGCCAGCAGCTTCGACAGGGTCACCCTCACAGATACGCAGTATTTT
cdr3_aa: CASSFDRVTLTDTQYF

v_call: TRBV2
j_call: TRBJ1-1
clone_size: -
d_call: -
cdr3_nt: TGTGCCAGCAGTGCGGGGGTGAACACTGAAGCTTTCTTT
cdr3_aa: CASSAGVNTEAFF